The subject of this entry is one TCR beta chain. This clone was observed once. Its antigen specificity is not known. One base away there is no much larger clone; base qualities are not given. One read gives only weak evidence. This sample is drawn from a study of metastatic and nonmetastatic thyroid tumors (dated by TCRdb to 2020 to 2021). A note on the overall study: Repertoires from peripheral blood and from tumor or nodule tissue samples of malignant and benign thyroid patients were compared.

No treatment had been received by any patient before thyroid surgery. Patient clinical samples collected from about 2011 to 2018 were retrospectively analysed using T-cell receptor beta sequencing. The library was prepared using PCR. TCRdb shows the sequencer as Illumina HiSeq 4000. High-throughput sequencing was used to profile the TCR beta-chain CDR3 region of each patient. Concerning the study's data processing: CDR3 differences across clinicopathological groups were used to build a classifier for discriminating distant-metastatic papillary thyroid cancer patients. The Shannon index was used to assess repertoire diversity, and the Morisita-Horn index was used to assess tumor-blood repertoire similarity. TCRdb took the public reads, trimmed them with fastp at Q25, ran MiXCR for clone calling and kept in-frame beta chains. It is TCRdb's table, rather than the study itself, that gives the V and J calls and clone size. The sample table holds roughly 21,000 clones, of which 28% were seen once. The ten largest clonotypes hold 14% of the sample.

CDR1 is given as SGHRS and CDR2 as YFSETQ, both from the germline V gene. From the cysteine up to the phenylalanine, the CDR3 has a length of 14 residues. Solely the CDR3 DNA is kept, with 42 bases framed from the first base. V is pared back by 0 bases and J by 6 bases, with 11 bases lying between the germline termini. The study at large found these results: In both blood and tumor samples, malignant tumors were reported to have significantly higher TCR beta diversity than benign nodules.

The V gene is TRBV5-1 and the J gene is TRBJ2-3, with the D gene call left open. The specimen sequenced was tumor tissue. This TCR was recovered from a male donor with papillary thyroid cancer or a benign thyroid nodule (not recorded which). Some clones in this sample may be carry-over from other donors' samples. The nucleotide sequence is TGCGCCAGCAGCTTGGAATCGCGAGTGGATACGCAGTATTTT. Its translation reads: CASSLESRVDTQYF.